This record covers a single T cell receptor (beta chain). In this sample, this clone turned up a few times. There is no known antigen for this receptor. The sample holds no much larger clone one base away, and base qualities are not on file. The High Capacity cDNA Reverse Transcription Kit was used to reverse transcribe all of the isolated RNA, meaning that expressed TCRB transcripts were what got sequenced. Deep immunoSEQ sequencing was applied to naive, central memory and regulatory T cell samples, giving an average of roughly 3.5 million total reads per sample. Sorted cells were lysed in RLT buffer, and RNA was extracted using DNase-treated RNeasy Micro or Mini kits according to cell number. To prevent cross-contamination, every cell subset was processed on its own, while patient and healthy donor samples were processed together. The immunoSEQ multiplex PCR was used to amplify TCRB sequences from cDNA, yielding 87-bp fragments that span the CDR3 region. Sequencing of the amplicons was done on the Illumina HiSeq platform. In the paper's pipeline: PCR bias was corrected computationally using synthetic template baselines, and reads within Hamming distance 2 were collapsed, with unmergeable singletons discarded. By aligning reads against IMGT, V, D and J genes, CDR3 length, and insertions or deletions at six rearrangement sites were assigned. Within each subset, clonotype counts were normalized to sorted cell number, after which true diversity and Gini coefficients were computed with the tcR R package. Repertoire sharing was quantified using the overlap coefficient calculated on TCRB nucleotide sequences. TCRdb provides this immuneACCESS table in a form limited to in-frame rearrangements. Some clones are lacking; in checked studies, under half of them reflect an unresolved V gene, and why the rest are absent is not known. V and J calls and clone size are those listed in that table; D and trimming were worked out from the DNA. The sample table records about 170,000 clones; 7.8% of these occur just once. The ten biggest clones cover 0.94% of the sample.

A single peripheral blood draw of approximately 100 mL on average was collected from each donor into heparinised tubes. Naive, central memory, regulatory and stem cell-like memory CD4+ T cells were sorted on a BD FACSAria II using a panel including CD45RO, CCR7, CD25, CD127, CD95 and CD27. A purity above 98% was achieved for all sorted populations. Right away, PBMCs were isolated by Lymphoprep density gradient centrifugation and were stained directly, with no culture step. So that batch effects would be minimized, each experiment stained and sorted samples in pairs, pairing one healthy donor with one patient. According to the germline V gene (reference sequence), CDR1 reads SEHNR and CDR2 reads FQNEAQ. The CDR3 goes from the cysteine to the phenylalanine over 16 residues. The entry retains the CDR3 DNA only, 48 bases that are in frame from base 1. Clipping removes 5 bases from V and 1 base from J, with 9 as the unmatched junction base count.

The sample comes from a study of beta chain features in type 1 diabetes (dated by TCRdb to 2017 to 2018). Regarding the study in general: Patients and healthy donors did not differ in mean age, gender distribution, total cell number or subset yield. Across all samples, approximately 100 million sorted cells were examined, and cell number per subset correlated strongly with RNA yield. The study compared the TCRB repertoires of sorted circulating CD4+ T cell subsets in recently diagnosed type 1 diabetes patients with those in matched healthy donors. Whereas all 28 donors provided naive and central memory subsets, regulatory and stem cell-like memory subsets were isolated from just 8 patients and roughly 8 healthy donors. General findings and caveats noted by the study authors: Sequencing cDNA rather than genomic DNA could over-represent highly expressing activated cells, although activation and CD3 levels did not differ between groups. Shorter templates might be favored by PCR, yet because patient and control samples were amplified and corrected together, any such skew would affect both groups equally. At VDJ recombination sites, patients with type 1 diabetes made fewer insertions and deleted more nucleotides, a pattern implying thymic rearrangement abnormalities. A moderate but significant shortening of TCRB CDR3 length was observed in type 1 diabetes patients in all four CD4+ subsets. The naive, central memory and regulatory TCRB repertoires appeared to resemble one another more closely among patients than among healthy donors. HLA sub-analyses involved small numbers of individuals, so any influence of HLA type on TCRB rearrangement remained unresolved.

The receptor chain draws on TRBV7-9 and TRBJ2-5, with 8 central nucleotides matching TRBD2. Sample: central memory CD4+ T cells from blood. This receptor was identified in a middle-aged woman with type 1 diabetes. The CDR3 region has the sequence CASSPLAGGLQETQYF. The nucleotides are TGTGCCAGCAGCCCCCTGGCGGGGGGCCTCCAAGAGACCCAGTACTTC.